The 27 T cell receptor beta chains below were found in one sample sequenced in a study of T cell repertoires in cytomegalovirus infection. No antigen has been assigned to these receptors. Each CDR3 protein is one row after TCRdb ran MiXCR on the reads. The table includes 750,000 to 950,000 distinct CDR3 sequences, 25% to 35% detected once. Source: cultured CD8+ T cells from PBMCs, taken from culture after CMV antigen stimulation. These receptors were taken from a human donor in good health (CMV status not recorded). Some clones in this sample may be carry-over from other donors' samples.

This clonotype was observed a handful of times. An end of the junction differs from the germline gene, which may be a read error. The chain couples TRBV7-7 to TRBJ2-1, with a possible D match to TRBD2 (5 bases). The CDR3 spans 15 residues. Germline V lookup: CDR1 SSHAT, CDR2 FNYEAQ (reference sequence). CDR3 nucleotides: TGTGCTAGCAGCTTAGGAGCGGACTCCTACAATGAGCAGTTCTTC. It translates to CASSLGADSYNEQFF. Using reference TRBV7-7 and TRBJ2-1 for the parts outside the CDR3, the full variable domain is GAGVSQSPRYKVTKRGQDVTLRCDPISSHATLYWYQQALGQGPEFLTYFNYEAQPDKSGLPSDRFSAERPEGSISTLTIQRTEQRDSAMYRCASSLGADSYNEQFFGPGTRLTVL.

The rearrangement uses TRBV5-4 and TRBJ1-1; tentative D call: TRBD1 (6 bases). Between the trimmed V and J ends, which lost 4 bases and 4 bases, there was a span of 14 bases. CDR3 size: 14 residues. CDR1 and CDR2 (germline): SGHNT, YYREEE (reference sequence). CDR3 DNA sequence: TGTGCCAGCAGCCCCTGGACAGTTAGCACTGAAGCTTTCTTT. Translation: CASSPWTVSTEAFF.

There are a few counts of this clonotype. This rearrangement joins TRBV7-8 to TRBJ2-1, with D perhaps TRBD1 or TRBD2 (5 bases each). CDR3 length equals 14 residues. The V and J ends lost 0 bases and 8 bases respectively, with 11 bases between them. The germline V gene encodes CDR1 SGHVS and CDR2 FQNEAQ. Written as DNA, the CDR3 is TGTGCCAGCAGCTTAGCCTCGGGGCACCATGAGCAGTTCTTC. Its protein product is CASSLASGHHEQFF.

The chain links TRBV4-1 to TRBJ1-2; the D gene is possibly TRBD1 (5 bases). This CDR3 has 15 amino acids. V lost 0 bases, J lost 4 bases, and 12 bases lay in between. Looked up from germline, CDR1 is MGHRA and CDR2 is YSYEKL. This chain's CDR3 is CASSQDGGVSYGYTF. CDR3 in DNA: TGCGCCAGCAGCCAAGATGGGGGAGTGAGCTATGGCTACACCTTC.

This clonotype appeared a few times. V usage is TRBV6-6 and J usage is TRBJ1-6; no firm D call. CDR1 is MNHNY, CDR2 SVGAGI, per germline (reference sequence). Trimming shortened V by 4 bases and J by 9 bases, and 16 bases separated the two germline ends. The CDR3 contains 15 residues. CDR3 protein: CASSFGEGAGSPLHF. The CDR3 DNA sequence: TGTGCCAGCAGTTTCGGAGAGGGAGCGGGTTCACCCCTCCACTTT.

V gene TRBV2 combines with J gene TRBJ2-1; TRBD1 aligns across 12 bases. The CDR3 sequence is 14 residues long. Germline V gene sequence: CDR1 SNHLY, CDR2 FYNNEI. V dropped 10 bases and J dropped 8; count of bases not matched to a gene: 9. DNA for the CDR3: TGTGCCACCCCCGGGACAGGGGGCTTGGATGAGCAGTTCTTC. This encodes CATPGTGGLDEQFF.

The chain carries TRBV7-2 and TRBJ2-2; 13 bases map to TRBD2. The V gene end was trimmed by 4 bases and the J gene end by 3 bases; junction bases not matched to a gene: 20. From germline, CDR1 is SGHTA and CDR2 FQGNSA. This CDR3 has 22 amino acids. The CDR3 nucleotides are TGTGCCAGCAGCTCTAGACTAGCGGGGGGCGGGTTGGACGTATGGGACACCGGGGAGCTGTTTTTT. It is translated as CASSSRLAGGGLDVWDTGELFF.

V is TRBV7-6 and J is TRBJ1-1, with D unresolved. This CDR3 is 15 amino acids long. Trimming stripped 1 base from V and 1 base from J, with 10 bases between. CDR1 and CDR2 from the germline V gene are SGHVS and FNYEAQ. Written as DNA, the CDR3 is TGTGCCAGCAGCTTAGGGGTCAATGGGAACACTGAAGCTTTCTTT. This sequence encodes CASSLGVNGNTEAFF. The full variable domain, rest sourced from reference TRBV7-6 and TRBJ1-1, is GAGVSQSPRYKVTKRGQDVALRCDPISGHVSLYWYRQALGQGPEFLTYFNYEAQQDKSGLPNDRFSAERPEGSISTLTIQRTEQRDSAMYRCASSLGVNGNTEAFFGQGTRLTVV.

This chain links TRBV24-1 with TRBJ2-3; 10 bases match TRBD2. The junction had 19 bases not matched to a gene; V was cut back by 1 base and J by 7 bases. CDR1 is KGHDR and CDR2 is SFDVKD in the germline V gene. This CDR3 contains 20 residues. This CDR3 reads CATSDFPRFRSGGAGNTQYF. CDR3 nucleotide sequence: TGTGCCACCAGTGATTTCCCGCGCTTTCGGAGCGGGGGGGCCGGAAATACGCAGTATTTT.

This clonotype was recorded a few times. The genes are TRBV12-3 or TRBV12-4 and TRBJ1-1, with TRBD1 matching 7 bases. Trimming at V came to 4 bases and at J to 7 bases, leaving 9 bases not matched to a gene. This CDR3 spans 14 amino acids. CDR3 protein: CASSSSPRQGEAFF. CDR3 nucleotides: TGTGCCAGCAGTTCATCCCCGAGACAGGGTGAAGCTTTCTTT.

Only a few counts were recorded for this clonotype. V and J are TRBV6-1 and TRBJ2-7, with D possibly TRBD2 on 5 matching bases. This CDR3 has 15 residues. CDR1 MNHNS and CDR2 SASEGT come from the germline V gene. V was trimmed by 6 bases and J by 1 base, leaving 16 bases between them. The CDR3 is CASRAGFAGSYEQYF. DNA for the CDR3: TGTGCCAGCAGGGCTGGGTTCGCGGGTTCCTACGAGCAGTACTTC.

The chain recombines TRBV7-9 with TRBJ1-3; no reliable D call. This CDR3 is 21 amino acids long. Per germline, CDR1 SEHNR and CDR2 FQNEAQ (reference sequence). Trimming stripped 5 bases from V and 2 bases from J, with 31 bases between. The CDR3 nucleotides read TGTGCCAGCAGCCCCTTGGGCAGATTCGCTTCCCTTAACTTTACTGGAAACACCATATATTTT. Amino acid sequence: CASSPLGRFASLNFTGNTIYF.

This clonotype was seen a handful of times. This sequence joins TRBV6-5 and TRBJ1-1; 7 bases line up with TRBD1. This CDR3 contains 15 residues. Germline V gene lookup returns CDR1 MNHEY and CDR2 SVGAGI. The trim removed 1 base at V and 4 bases at J, leaving 6 bases unmatched. In DNA, the CDR3 is TGTGCCAGCAGTTACTACGGGACAGTTAGCACTGAAGCTTTCTTT. Translating it yields CASSYYGTVSTEAFF.

The V call is TRBV9, the J call TRBJ2-1; the match to TRBD2 covers 10 bases. Trimming at V came to 4 bases and at J to 4 bases, leaving 8 bases not matched to a gene. The CDR3 loop spans 16 amino acids. From germline, CDR1 is SGDLS and CDR2 YYNGEE. As DNA, the CDR3 is TGTGCCAGCAGCCCAGGAGTAGCGGGAGGATACAATGAGCAGTTCTTC. This sequence encodes CASSPGVAGGYNEQFF.

This clonotype came up many times. The V call is TRBV12-5, the J call TRBJ2-7; the match to TRBD1 covers 8 bases. Germline V gene sequence: CDR1 LGHNT, CDR2 FRNRAP. After removal of 4 bases from V and 5 bases from J, the junction contained 7 bases not matched to a gene. The CDR3 contains 14 residues. In nucleotides, the CDR3 is TGTGCTAGTGGTTGGGGACAGGTTCGCGACGAGCAGTACTTC. This translates into CASGWGQVRDEQYF.

The table lists this clonotype with a few counts. The chain has TRBV29-1 and TRBJ1-1; D is ambiguous. Germline CDR1 and CDR2: SQVTM and ANQGSEA. The CDR3 sequence is 13 residues long. The ends were cut back, 2 bases at V and 3 bases at J, with 10 bases in the middle. DNA of the CDR3: TGCAGCGTTGAAAGTGTGGGAGACACTGAAGCTTTCTTT. Protein product: CSVESVGDTEAFF.

This clonotype was recorded a few times. The V and J genes are TRBV27 and TRBJ1-1, with a tentative D call TRBD1 (5 bases). Germline loops: CDR1 MNHEY, CDR2 SMNVEV (reference sequence). CDR3 length: 15 residues. Deletions cut 7 bases from V and 0 bases from J, with 15 bases between. The CDR3 bases are TGTGCCAGCACCTCGGGACCGAACCTGAACACTGAAGCTTTCTTT. It yields the protein CASTSGPNLNTEAFF.

This clonotype showed up just a few times. The chain recombines TRBV7-3 with TRBJ1-1; 8 bases fit TRBD1. Germline trimming cut 4 bases from V and 6 bases from J; bases unmatched to any gene: 4. The CDR3 loop spans 13 amino acids. Germline loops: CDR1 SGHTA, CDR2 FQGTGA. Written as DNA, the CDR3 is TGTGCCAGCAGCTCTGACAGGGGCGCTGAAGCTTTCTTT. Its translation: CASSSDRGAEAFF.

The chain links TRBV9 to TRBJ2-2, with 11 bases lining up with TRBD1. Trimming took 4 bases from V and 5 from J; bases not matched to a gene: 7. The germline V gene encodes CDR1 SGDLS and CDR2 YYNGEE. The CDR3 runs to 16 residues. The CDR3 region has the DNA TGTGCCAGCAGCCCCCTAGGGACAGGGGGGACCGGGGAGCTGTTTTTT. Protein product: CASSPLGTGGTGELFF.

Only a few counts were recorded for this clonotype. The chain joins TRBV20-1 to TRBJ1-2; D is possibly TRBD1 (5 bases). Germline CDR1 DFQATT, CDR2 SNEGSKA (reference sequence). The CDR3 consists of 14 residues. V was clipped by 8 bases and J by 2 bases, with 18 bases between them. CDR3 DNA sequence: TGCAGTCCCCAACCCCCTCAGGGAAACTATGGCTACACCTTC. It specifies CSPQPPQGNYGYTF.

The chain carries TRBV6-1 and TRBJ2-7, with unresolved D. Germline V gives CDR1 MNHNS, CDR2 SASEGT. Trimming took 3 bases from V and 4 from J, leaving 13 bases between them. The CDR3 runs 14 residues. CDR3: CASSDWGLFYEQYV. The CDR3 coding sequence is TGTGCCAGCAGTGACTGGGGTTTATTTTACGAGCAGTACGTC.

As regards this clonotype: A much larger clone is a single base away; this may be a read error. The gene calls are TRBV5-1 and TRBJ2-7; D remains ambiguous. CDR3 size: 15 residues. CDR1 is SGHRS, CDR2 YFSETQ, per germline. The CDR3 sequence is CVSSFNGESPNEQYF. DNA of the CDR3: TGCGTCAGCAGCTTTAATGGAGAGTCACCTAACGAGCAGTACTTC. Combining the CDR3 with reference TRBV5-1 and TRBJ2-7 gives the whole variable domain KAGVTQTPRYLIKTRGQQVTLSCSPISGHRSVSWYQQTPGQGLQFLFEYFSETQRNKGNFPGRFSGRQFSNSRSEMNVSTLELGDSALYLCVSSFNGESPNEQYFGPGTRLTVT.

The chain combines TRBV4-2 with TRBJ1-3; D is ambiguous. V lost 3 bases, J lost 7 bases, and 7 bases lay in between. Looked up from germline, CDR1 is LGHNA and CDR2 is YNFKEQ. The CDR3 extends over 12 amino acids. The CDR3 loop reads CASSQERNTIYF. CDR3 coding DNA: TGTGCCAGCAGCCAGGAGAGGAACACCATATATTTT.

This clonotype was seen only a few times. The chain links TRBV19 to TRBJ1-2; D unclear. This CDR3 region has 16 residues. The V gene's germline CDR1 is LNHDA and CDR2 SQIVND (reference sequence). Trimming removed 1 base from V and 0 bases from J, with 12 bases in between. The CDR3 loop reads CASSIAKESANYGYTF. CDR3 coding DNA: TGTGCCAGTAGTATAGCTAAAGAGTCCGCTAACTATGGCTACACCTTC.

The chain couples TRBV6-2 or TRBV6-3 to TRBJ2-7; D unclear. The length of the CDR3 is 13 residues. Germline values: CDR1 MNHEY, CDR2 SVGEGT. Deletions cut 0 bases from V and 5 bases from J, with 8 bases between. The CDR3 loop reads CASSYSARDEQYV. CDR3 coding DNA: TGTGCCAGCAGTTACTCGGCCCGAGACGAGCAGTACGTC.

This rearrangement joins TRBV20-1 to TRBJ1-6, with unresolved D. Germline assignment: CDR1 DFQATT and CDR2 SNEGSKA (reference sequence). CDR3 length equals 14 residues. V shed 1 base and J shed 12 bases, with 16 bases lying between them. The CDR3 is CSARGERPVGPLHF. CDR3 nucleotide sequence: TGCAGTGCTAGAGGGGAAAGGCCGGTGGGACCCCTCCACTTT.

There are a few counts of this clonotype. The rearrangement uses TRBV9 and TRBJ1-1; 8 bases match TRBD1. CDR1 SGDLS and CDR2 YYNGEE come from the germline V gene. V dropped 0 bases and J dropped 1; count of bases not matched to a gene: 5. The CDR3 sequence is 16 residues long. The CDR3 here is CASSVATDRANTEAFF. Written as DNA, the CDR3 is TGTGCCAGCAGCGTAGCCACGGACAGGGCGAACACTGAAGCTTTCTTT. The full variable domain, with the rest looked up from reference TRBV9 and TRBJ1-1, is DSGVTQTPKHLITATGQRVTLRCSPRSGDLSVYWYQQSLDQGLQFLIQYYNGEERAKGNILERFSAQQFPDLHSELNLSSLELGDSALYFCASSVATDRANTEAFFGQGTRLTVV.